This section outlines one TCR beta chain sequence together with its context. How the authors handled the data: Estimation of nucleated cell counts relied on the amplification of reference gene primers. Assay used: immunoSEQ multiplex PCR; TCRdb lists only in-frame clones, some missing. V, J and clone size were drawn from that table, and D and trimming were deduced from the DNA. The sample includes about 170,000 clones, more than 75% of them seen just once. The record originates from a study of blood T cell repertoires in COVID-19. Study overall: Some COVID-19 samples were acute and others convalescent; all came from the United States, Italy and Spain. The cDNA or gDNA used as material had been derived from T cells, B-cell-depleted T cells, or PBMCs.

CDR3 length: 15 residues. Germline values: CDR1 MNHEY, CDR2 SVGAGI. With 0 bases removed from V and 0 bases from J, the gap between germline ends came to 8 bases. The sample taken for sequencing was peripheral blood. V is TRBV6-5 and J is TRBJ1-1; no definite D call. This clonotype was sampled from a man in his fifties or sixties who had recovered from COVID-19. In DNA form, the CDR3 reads TGTGCCAGCAGTTACTCGGGCAGCATGAACACTGAAGCTTTCTTT. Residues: CASSYSGSMNTEAFF.